This TCR beta chain was found in a study of T cell responses to AZD1222 COVID-19 vaccine. General study results and limits: There were repertoire samples only from the period after the peak T cell response. The study identified only a handful of AZD1222 recipients as seropositive at baseline. A mostly white British donor set with more females was recruited, and clonal diversity was possibly underestimated.

As for this clone: Its antigen is not identified.

This CDR3 region has 15 residues. CDR1 is SEHNR and CDR2 is FQNEAQ in the germline V gene (reference sequence). Trimming removed 3 bases from V and 1 base from J; junction bases left unmatched: 4. Measured with immunoSEQ multiplex PCR; TCRdb has only the in-frame clones, and not every one. The sample records 95,000 to 150,000 clones, 92% being singletons. This receptor was identified in an adult in good health. The source was peripheral blood, collected on day 0 of AZD1222 vaccination. This chain uses TRBV7-9 with TRBJ1-2; TRBD1 matches 8 bases. This CDR3 is CASSFGTGLNYGYTF. For the CDR3, the DNA is TGTGCCAGCAGCTTCGGGACAGGCCTTAACTATGGCTACACCTTC. The variable domain in full, with the rest retrieved from reference TRBV7-9 and TRBJ1-2, is DTGVSQNPRHKITKRGQNVTFRCDPISEHNRLYWYRQTLGQGPEFLTYFQNEAQLEKSRLLSDRFSAERPKGSFSTLEIQRTEQGDSAMYLCASSFGTGLNYGYTFGSGTRLTVV.